This T cell receptor (beta chain) was identified in a study of cytomegalovirus exposure and HLA in healthy donors. For the study at large: From 150 million to 200 million T cells, an earlier analysis saw 120 million or so unique TCR beta sequences. Findings and limits, study-wide: With high specificity and sensitivity, the classifier reportedly diagnosed cytomegalovirus status.

CDR1 is SGDLS, CDR2 YYNGEE, per germline. The CDR3 is 15 residues long. V was clipped by 0 bases and J by 10 bases, with 18 bases between them. This clone showed up just once. Its antigen is currently unknown. PCR amplification relied on 60 Vbeta primers (plus 13 Jbeta primers). Generated by immunoSEQ multiplex PCR, the TCRdb table keeps only in-frame clones and is missing some. This sample has 100,000 or so clones, with about 80% found just once. V is TRBV9 and J is TRBJ2-3, with TRBD2 as a possible D gene (5 bases). Sequencing used PBMCs. This clonotype was sampled from a man aged 40-50 years in good health and CMV-seropositive. The CDR3 coding sequence is TGTGCCAGCAGCGTAGAAATGGGCCTCGAGGGTCCGCAGTATTTT. Encoded protein: CASSVEMGLEGPQYF.